Listed below are T cell receptor beta chains from one sample, sequenced in a study of T cell changes during pregnancy in multiple sclerosis. Method: immunoSEQ multiplex PCR; TCRdb's copy keeps in-frame clones and lacks some. The sample consists of around 130,000 clones, about 96% of them appearing once. The sequenced sample was peripheral blood, obtained after pregnancy. The origin of the receptors is a female donor with multiple sclerosis, enrolled in a pregnancy study. The CDR3 runs from the conserved cysteine through the conserved F or W. D genes are given only for firm matches. The size of a clone is reported for some rows only, either as once, few or many, or as a class for expanded clones.

v_call: TRBV7-2
clone_size: -
d_call: TRBD2
j_call: TRBJ2-7
cdr3_aa: CASSSRTSGSRYEQYF
cdr3_nt: TGTGCCAGCAGCTCCCGGACTAGCGGGAGCAGGTACGAGCAGTACTTC

v_call: TRBV27
clone_size: -
d_call: TRBD2
j_call: TRBJ2-3
cdr3_aa: CASSSRGLAGLRSTDTQYF
cdr3_nt: TGTGCCAGCAGTTCCCGGGGACTAGCGGGATTGCGAAGCACAGATACGCAGTATTTT

v_call: TRBV5-1
clone_size: -
d_call: -
j_call: TRBJ2-2
cdr3_aa: CASSAFTGSVTGELFF
cdr3_nt: TGCGCCAGCAGCGCGTTTACAGGGTCGGTTACCGGGGAGCTGTTTTTT

v_call: TRBV11-2
clone_size: once
d_call: -
j_call: TRBJ2-7
cdr3_aa: CASSLSPDSRSYEQYF
cdr3_nt: TGTGCCAGCAGCTTATCTCCGGACAGTCGATCCTACGAGCAGTACTTC

v_call: TRBV5-6
clone_size: -
d_call: TRBD2
j_call: TRBJ2-5
cdr3_aa: CASSFDGGWGAGAQYF
cdr3_nt: TGTGCCAGCAGCTTTGATGGGGGTTGGGGAGCGGGGGCCCAGTACTTC

v_call: TRBV11-3
clone_size: once
d_call: -
j_call: TRBJ2-1
cdr3_aa: CASSLDRAYNEQFF
cdr3_nt: TGTGCCAGCAGCTTAGATCGGGCCTACAATGAGCAGTTCTTC

v_call: TRBV4-3
clone_size: -
d_call: -
j_call: TRBJ2-7
cdr3_aa: CASSQDFDSLSSYEQYF
cdr3_nt: TGCGCCAGCAGCCAAGATTTCGACAGCCTTAGCTCCTACGAGCAGTACTTC

v_call: TRBV5-4
clone_size: -
d_call: TRBD1
j_call: TRBJ2-7
cdr3_aa: CASSLGRVTGTYEQYF
cdr3_nt: TGTGCCAGCAGCTTGGGTCGTGTGACAGGGACCTACGAGCAGTACTTC

v_call: TRBV11-3
clone_size: -
d_call: -
j_call: TRBJ2-1
cdr3_aa: CASSPGGPSDEQFF
cdr3_nt: TGTGCCAGCAGCCCTGGAGGGCCGTCGGATGAGCAGTTCTTC

v_call: TRBV6-1
clone_size: -
d_call: TRBD2
j_call: TRBJ2-1
cdr3_aa: CASRALAGGVDEQFF
cdr3_nt: TGTGCCAGCAGGGCCCTAGCGGGCGGGGTGGATGAGCAGTTCTTC

v_call: TRBV7-9
clone_size: -
d_call: TRBD1
j_call: TRBJ2-7
cdr3_aa: CASSPTGTSYEQYF
cdr3_nt: TGTGCCAGCAGCCCGACAGGGACCTCCTACGAGCAGTACTTC

v_call: TRBV29-1
clone_size: -
d_call: TRBD2
j_call: TRBJ2-1
cdr3_aa: CSALRTSRNEQFF
cdr3_nt: TGCAGCGCCCTCAGGACTAGCAGGAATGAGCAGTTCTTC

v_call: TRBV4-3
clone_size: once
d_call: -
j_call: TRBJ1-3
cdr3_aa: CASTRGSLASGNTIYF
cdr3_nt: TGCGCCAGCACCCGAGGTTCTCTAGCTTCTGGAAACACCATATATTTT

v_call: TRBV11-1
clone_size: -
d_call: -
j_call: TRBJ2-7
cdr3_aa: CASSFLPRNSYEQYF
cdr3_nt: TGTGCCAGCAGCTTCCTACCGCGGAACTCCTACGAGCAGTACTTC

v_call: TRBV20-1
clone_size: -
d_call: -
j_call: TRBJ1-2
cdr3_aa: CSGGSYGYTF
cdr3_nt: TGCAGTGGGGGCAGCTATGGCTACACCTTC

v_call: TRBV6-5
clone_size: -
d_call: -
j_call: TRBJ2-2
cdr3_aa: CASRLTNTGELFF
cdr3_nt: TGTGCCAGCAGGCTTACAAACACCGGGGAGCTGTTTTTT

v_call: TRBV23-1
clone_size: -
d_call: TRBD1
j_call: TRBJ1-2
cdr3_aa: CASSQVRGRINYGYTF
cdr3_nt: TGCGCCAGCAGTCAAGTGAGGGGGCGCATTAACTATGGCTACACCTTC

v_call: TRBV9
clone_size: -
d_call: TRBD1
j_call: TRBJ2-1
cdr3_aa: CASSPRPGTGYNEQFF
cdr3_nt: TGTGCCAGCAGCCCTCGTCCGGGGACAGGGTACAATGAGCAGTTCTTC

v_call: TRBV4-2
clone_size: -
d_call: TRBD2
j_call: TRBJ2-1
cdr3_aa: CASSQDGLAGNEQFF
cdr3_nt: TGTGCCAGCAGCCAAGATGGACTAGCCGGCAATGAGCAGTTCTTC

v_call: TRBV29-1
clone_size: medium-sized
d_call: -
j_call: TRBJ2-7
cdr3_aa: CSVEDRGDGSYEQYF
cdr3_nt: TGCAGCGTTGAAGATCGAGGAGACGGGTCCTACGAGCAGTACTTC

v_call: TRBV11-1
clone_size: -
d_call: TRBD2
j_call: TRBJ2-1
cdr3_aa: CASSLNSGRTNEQFF
cdr3_nt: TGTGCCAGCAGCTTAAATAGCGGGAGGACGAATGAGCAGTTCTTC

v_call: TRBV27
clone_size: few
d_call: -
j_call: TRBJ2-7
cdr3_aa: CASSLYEQYF
cdr3_nt: TGTGCCAGCAGTCTCTACGAGCAGTACTTC